This TCR beta chain was found in a study of blood T cell repertoires in COVID-19. The V and J ends lost 4 bases and 3 bases, in that order; junction bases with no gene match: 7. Per germline, CDR1 SSHAT and CDR2 FNYEAQ (reference sequence). The CDR3 runs to 17 residues. Residents of around 24 US areas, aged roughly 18 to 89 years, made up the participants. Recovered Cohort 3 donors showed two negative PCRs, clearance, or symptom resolution. Per the original data handling: It was from reference gene primer amplification that nucleated cell counts were estimated. Profiled with immunoSEQ multiplex PCR; TCRdb holds only in-frame clones, not every one. V, J and clone size are those of that table, while D and trimming were read from the DNA. Here the sample spans about 220,000 clones, about 88% being singletons.

Sequenced input: PBMCs or T cells enriched from blood (not recorded which). The rearrangement uses TRBV7-7 and TRBJ2-5; 14 nucleotides line up with TRBD2. This TCR derives from a woman aged 25 to 45 who had recovered from COVID-19. Written as DNA, the CDR3 is TGTGCCAGCAGCTCTTACGGACTAGCGGGGGGAAAAGAGACCCAGTACTTC. This sequence encodes CASSSYGLAGGKETQYF.